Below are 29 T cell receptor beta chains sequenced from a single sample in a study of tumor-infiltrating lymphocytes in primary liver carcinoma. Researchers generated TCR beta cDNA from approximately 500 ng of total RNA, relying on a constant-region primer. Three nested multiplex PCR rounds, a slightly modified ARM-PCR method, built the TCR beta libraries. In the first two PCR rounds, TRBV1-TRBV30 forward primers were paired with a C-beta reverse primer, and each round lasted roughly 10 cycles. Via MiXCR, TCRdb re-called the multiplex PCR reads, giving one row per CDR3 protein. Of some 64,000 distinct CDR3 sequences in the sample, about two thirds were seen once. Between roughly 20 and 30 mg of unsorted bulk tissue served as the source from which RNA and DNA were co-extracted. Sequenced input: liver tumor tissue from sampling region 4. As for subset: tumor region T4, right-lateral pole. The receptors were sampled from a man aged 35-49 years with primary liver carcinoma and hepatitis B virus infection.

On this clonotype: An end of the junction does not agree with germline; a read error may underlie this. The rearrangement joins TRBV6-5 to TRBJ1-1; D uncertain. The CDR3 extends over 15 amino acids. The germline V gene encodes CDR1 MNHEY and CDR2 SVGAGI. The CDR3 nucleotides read TGTGCCAGCAGTCACTCGGCGGCCTGGAACACTGAAGCTTTCTTT. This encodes CASSHSAAWNTEAFF.

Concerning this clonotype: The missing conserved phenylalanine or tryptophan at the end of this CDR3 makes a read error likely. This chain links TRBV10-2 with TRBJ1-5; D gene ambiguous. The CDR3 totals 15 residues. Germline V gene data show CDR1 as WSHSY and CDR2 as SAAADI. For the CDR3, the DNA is TGCGCTAGCCGTGAACAGCCCTATAGCAATCAGCCCCAGCATCTT. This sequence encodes CASREQPYSNQPQHL.

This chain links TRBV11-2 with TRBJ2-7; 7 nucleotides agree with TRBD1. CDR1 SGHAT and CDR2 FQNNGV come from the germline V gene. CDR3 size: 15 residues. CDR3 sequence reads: CPGSLYPGQSYEQYF. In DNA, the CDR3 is TGTCCCGGCAGCCTATATCCGGGACAGTCCTACGAGCAGTACTTC.

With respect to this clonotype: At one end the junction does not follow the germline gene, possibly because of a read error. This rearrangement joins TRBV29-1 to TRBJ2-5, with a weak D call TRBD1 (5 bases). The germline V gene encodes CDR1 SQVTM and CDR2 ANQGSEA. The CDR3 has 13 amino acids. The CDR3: CSGLTQGMKTQYF. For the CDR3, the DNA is TGCAGCGGACTCACCCAGGGAATGAAGACCCAGTATTTC.

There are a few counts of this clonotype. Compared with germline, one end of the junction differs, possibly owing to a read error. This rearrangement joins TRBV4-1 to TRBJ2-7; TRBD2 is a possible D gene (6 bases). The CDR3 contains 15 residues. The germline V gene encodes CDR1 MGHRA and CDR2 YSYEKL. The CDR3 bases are TGCGCCAGGAGCCAAGATAAGGCACTAGCCATGGCGCAGTACTTC. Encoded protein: CARSQDKALAMAQYF.

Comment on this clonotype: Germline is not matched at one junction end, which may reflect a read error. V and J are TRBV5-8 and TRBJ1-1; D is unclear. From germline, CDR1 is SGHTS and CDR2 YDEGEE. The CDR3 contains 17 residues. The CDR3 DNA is TGTGCCAGCAGCTCTGGGATTAAAAAGGTTCTGAACAGTGAAGCTTTCTTT. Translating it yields CASSSGIKKVLNSEAFF.

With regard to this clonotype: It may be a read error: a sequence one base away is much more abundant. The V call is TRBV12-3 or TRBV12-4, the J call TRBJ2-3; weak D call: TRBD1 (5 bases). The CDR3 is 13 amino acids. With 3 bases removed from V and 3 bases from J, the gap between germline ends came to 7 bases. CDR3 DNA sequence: TGTGCCAGCAGTTTGACAGAGACAGATACGCAGTATTTT. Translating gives CASSLTETDTQYF.

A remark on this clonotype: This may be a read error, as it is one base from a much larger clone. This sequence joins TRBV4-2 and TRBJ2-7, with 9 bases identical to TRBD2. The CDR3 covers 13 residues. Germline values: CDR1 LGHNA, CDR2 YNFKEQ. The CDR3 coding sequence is TGTGCCAGCGGCGTTAGCGGGAGATACGAGCAATACTTC. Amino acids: CASGVSGRYEQYF.

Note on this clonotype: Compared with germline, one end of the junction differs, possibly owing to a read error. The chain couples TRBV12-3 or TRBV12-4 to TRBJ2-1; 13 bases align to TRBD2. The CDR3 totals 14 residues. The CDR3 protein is CASKGLAGYNEHFF. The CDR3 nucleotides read TGTGCCAGCAAGGGACTAGCGGGGTATAATGAGCACTTCTTC.

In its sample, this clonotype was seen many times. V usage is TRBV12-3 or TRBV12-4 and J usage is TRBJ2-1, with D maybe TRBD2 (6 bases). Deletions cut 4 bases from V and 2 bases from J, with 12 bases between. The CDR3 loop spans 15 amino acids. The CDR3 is CASSSGATAYNEQFF. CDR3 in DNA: TGTGCCAGCAGTTCGGGAGCCACTGCCTACAATGAGCAGTTCTTC.

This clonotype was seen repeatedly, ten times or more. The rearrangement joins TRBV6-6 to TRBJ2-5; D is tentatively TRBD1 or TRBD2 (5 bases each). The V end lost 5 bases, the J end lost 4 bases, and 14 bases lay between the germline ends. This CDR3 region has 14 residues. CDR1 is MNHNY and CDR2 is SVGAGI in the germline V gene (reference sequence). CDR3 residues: CASSRGGQAETQYF. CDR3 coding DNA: TGTGCCAGCAGTAGGGGCGGGCAGGCAGAGACCCAGTACTTC.

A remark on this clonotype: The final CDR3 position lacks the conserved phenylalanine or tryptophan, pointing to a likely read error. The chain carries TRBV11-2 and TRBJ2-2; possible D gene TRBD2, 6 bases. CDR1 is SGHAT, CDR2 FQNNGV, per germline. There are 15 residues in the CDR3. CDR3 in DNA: TGTGCAAGCAGCTTTGCGGGATCGAACACCGGGGAGCTGTTTTCC. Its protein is CASSFAGSNTGELFS.

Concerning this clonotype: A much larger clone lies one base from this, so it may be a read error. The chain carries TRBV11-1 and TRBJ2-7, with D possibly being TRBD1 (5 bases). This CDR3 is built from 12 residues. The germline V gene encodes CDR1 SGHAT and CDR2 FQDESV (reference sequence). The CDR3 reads CVTSPDSYEQYF. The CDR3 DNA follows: TGTGTCACCAGCCCAGACAGCTACGAGCAGTACTTC.

The CDR3 nucleotides read TGTGCCAGCAGTTTAGATCACCAGACATATCAGCCCCAGCATTTT. Its protein product is CASSLDHQTYQPQHF. The rearrangement links TRBV12-3 or TRBV12-4 to TRBJ1-5; D not certain. This CDR3 is 15 amino acids long. The germline V and J ends were trimmed by 1 base and 5 bases, with 12 bases remaining between them.

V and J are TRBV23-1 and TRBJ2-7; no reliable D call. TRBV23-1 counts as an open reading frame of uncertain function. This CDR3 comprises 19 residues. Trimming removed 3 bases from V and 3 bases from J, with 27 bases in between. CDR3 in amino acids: CASSHTCQENGWPRYEQYF. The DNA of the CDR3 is TGCGCCAGCAGTCACACTTGCCAGGAGAATGGATGGCCACGCTACGAGCAGTACTTC.

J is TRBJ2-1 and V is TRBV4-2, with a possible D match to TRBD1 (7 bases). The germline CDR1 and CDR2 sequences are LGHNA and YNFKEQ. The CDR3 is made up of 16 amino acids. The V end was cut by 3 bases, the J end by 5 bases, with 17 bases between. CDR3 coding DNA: TGTGCCAGCAGCCACGCCGGGGGTCAGGGGGACAATGAGCAGTTCTTC. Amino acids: CASSHAGGQGDNEQFF.

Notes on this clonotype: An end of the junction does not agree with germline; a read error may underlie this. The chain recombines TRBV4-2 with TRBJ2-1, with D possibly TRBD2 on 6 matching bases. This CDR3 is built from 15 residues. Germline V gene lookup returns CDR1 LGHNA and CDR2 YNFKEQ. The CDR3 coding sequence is TGTGCCAGTAGCCAAGATTGGACTACTGGCAGTGAGCAGTTCTTC. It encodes CASSQDWTTGSEQFF.

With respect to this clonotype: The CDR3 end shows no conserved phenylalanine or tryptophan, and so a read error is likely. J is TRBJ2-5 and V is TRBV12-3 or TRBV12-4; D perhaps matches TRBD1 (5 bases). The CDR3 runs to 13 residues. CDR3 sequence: CASTLTVRGTQYS. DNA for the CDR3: TGTGCCAGCACTTTAACGGTTAGGGGGACCCAGTACTCC.

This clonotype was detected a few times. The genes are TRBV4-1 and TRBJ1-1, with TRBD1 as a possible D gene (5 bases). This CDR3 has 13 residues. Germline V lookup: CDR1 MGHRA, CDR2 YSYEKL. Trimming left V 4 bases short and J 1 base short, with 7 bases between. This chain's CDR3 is CASSLGQNTEAFF. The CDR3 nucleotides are TGCGCCAGCAGCCTTGGACAGAACACTGAAGCTTTCTTT.

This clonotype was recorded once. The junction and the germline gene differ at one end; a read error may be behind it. The CDR3 DNA follows: TGTGCCAGTAGCTTACTGCGAGCGAACACCGGGGAGCTGTTTTTT. Amino acid sequence: CASSLLRANTGELFF. This rearrangement joins TRBV11-2 to TRBJ2-2; D is uncertain. Germline V gene sequence: CDR1 SGHAT, CDR2 FQNNGV. The CDR3 runs to 15 residues.

CDR3 in DNA: TGTGCCATCAGTGCTCCGGACAGGGGTAATGAAGCTTTCTTT. Its protein product is CAISAPDRGNEAFF. This rearrangement joins TRBV10-3 to TRBJ1-1, with 9 bases aligning to TRBD1. Germline V gene sequence: CDR1 ENHRY, CDR2 SYGVKD. This CDR3 has 14 amino acids. Unmatched junction bases numbered 7, after V lost 4 bases and J lost 7 bases.

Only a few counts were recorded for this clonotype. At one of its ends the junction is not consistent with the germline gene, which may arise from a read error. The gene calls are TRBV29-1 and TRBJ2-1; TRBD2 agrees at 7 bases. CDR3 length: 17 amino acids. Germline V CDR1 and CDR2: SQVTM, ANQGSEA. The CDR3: CSVEGRSLAEIYNVQFF. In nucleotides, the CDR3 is TGCAGCGTTGAAGGGAGGAGCCTAGCGGAGATCTACAATGTGCAGTTCTTC.

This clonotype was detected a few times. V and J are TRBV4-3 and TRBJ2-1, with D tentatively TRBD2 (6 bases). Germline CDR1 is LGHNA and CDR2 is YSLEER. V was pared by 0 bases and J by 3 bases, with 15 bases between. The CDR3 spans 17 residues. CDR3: CASSQDMRRAYYNEQFF. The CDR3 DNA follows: TGCGCCAGCAGCCAAGATATGCGGAGGGCGTACTACAATGAGCAGTTCTTC.

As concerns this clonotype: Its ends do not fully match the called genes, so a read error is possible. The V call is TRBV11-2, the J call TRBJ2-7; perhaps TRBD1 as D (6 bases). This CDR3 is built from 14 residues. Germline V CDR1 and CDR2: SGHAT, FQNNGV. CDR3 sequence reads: CARSFILTGNEHYF. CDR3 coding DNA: TGTGCCAGAAGCTTTATACTCACAGGGAACGAGCACTACTTC.

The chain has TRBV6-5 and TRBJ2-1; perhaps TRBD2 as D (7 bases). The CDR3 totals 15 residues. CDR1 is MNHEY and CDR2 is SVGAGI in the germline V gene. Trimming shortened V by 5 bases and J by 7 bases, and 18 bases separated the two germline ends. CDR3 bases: TGTGCCAGCAGTCGGGGACGGGGGGCAGGAAATGAGCAGTTCTTC. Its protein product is CASSRGRGAGNEQFF.

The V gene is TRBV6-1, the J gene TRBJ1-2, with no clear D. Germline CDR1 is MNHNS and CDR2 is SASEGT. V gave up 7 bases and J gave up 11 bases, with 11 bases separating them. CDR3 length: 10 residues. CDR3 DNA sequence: TGTGCCAGCATAGAGAGTGGTTACACCTTC. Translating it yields CASIESGYTF.

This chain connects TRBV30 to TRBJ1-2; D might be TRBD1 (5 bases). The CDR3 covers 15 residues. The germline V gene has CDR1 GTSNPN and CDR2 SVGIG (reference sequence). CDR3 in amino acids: CAWGPGARPTYGYTF. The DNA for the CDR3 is TGTGCTTGGGGTCCCGGGGCGCGACCAACCTATGGCTACACCTTC.

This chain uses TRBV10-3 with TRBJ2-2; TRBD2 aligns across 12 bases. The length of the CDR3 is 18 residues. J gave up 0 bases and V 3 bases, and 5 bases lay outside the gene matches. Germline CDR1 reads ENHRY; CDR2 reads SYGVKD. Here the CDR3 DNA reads TGTGCCATCAGTGACGGGACTAGCGGGCCGGCGAACACCGGGGAGCTGTTTTTT. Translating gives CAISDGTSGPANTGELFF.

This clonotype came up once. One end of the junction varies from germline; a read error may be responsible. CDR3 amino acids: CSRIGQGTYNEQFF. The DNA for the CDR3 is TGCAGCAGGATCGGACAAGGGACCTACAATGAGCAGTTCTTT. The chain carries TRBV29-1 and TRBJ2-1, with D perhaps TRBD1 or TRBD2 (5 bases each). The CDR3 length is 14 residues. Germline assignment: CDR1 SQVTM and CDR2 ANQGSEA.